This TCR beta chain was sequenced during a study of blood T cell repertoires in COVID-19 (dated by TCRdb to 2019 to 2021). As for the study more broadly: The collaborator samples originated in the United States, Italy and Spain and spanned the acute and convalescent phases of COVID-19. The dataset comprised deeply sampled blood TCRbeta repertoires from subjects exposed to, actively infected with, or recovered from COVID-19. The prospective study material was composed of cDNA or gDNA derived from T cells, B-cell-depleted T cells, or PBMCs. The repertoires were released in a freely available public database meant as a resource for research on the immune response to SARS-CoV-2. A de-identified subject ID, COVID-19 status, age in years and sex were almost always included in the sample metadata. Where available, HLA class I and class II types were taken from metadata supplied by the sample provider and were not determined by assay-based typing. The samples were drawn from two sources: the first 160 participants of the ongoing ImmuneRACE study, and some 1,300 subjects contributed by 6 global collaborators. Broad study findings and their caveats: The quantity of clinical and demographic metadata differed by source and by participant and was supplied without curation.

TCRbeta CDR3 regions were amplified from genomic DNA using the immunoSEQ Assay, a bias-controlled multiplex PCR. The authors' analysis ran thus. The number of nucleated cells in each sample was estimated by amplification of reference gene primers within the assay. Sequence reads were collapsed and filtered to measure the absolute abundance of every unique TCRbeta CDR3 rearrangement. For each sample, productive Simpson clonality was calculated as the square root of Simpson's diversity index over productive rearrangements. TCRdb's version of the immuneACCESS table is confined to in-frame rearrangements and falls short of the full clone set. An unresolved V gene accounts for under half of the shortfall where checked; the remainder is of unknown origin. The V and J calls and clone size were taken over from that table, and D and trimming were inferred from the DNA. In this sample the table shows around 330,000 clones, roughly 87% of which occur a single time. Of the sample, 8.5% to 10% falls within the top ten clones.

Of note for this clone: Its specific antigen is unknown. No much larger clone is present one base from it, and per-base qualities are unavailable.

V was cut back by 5 bases and J by 8 bases, leaving a gap of 15 bases between them. CDR1 and CDR2 are drawn from the germline V gene (reference sequence): MNHEY, SMNVEV. Counted from cysteine to phenylalanine, this CDR3 has 13 amino acids. Of all the DNA, just the CDR3 is kept, 39 bases in frame from base 1. Enrolling through a virtual design, the prospective study's participants ranged in age from roughly 18 to 95 years and lived across 24 United States geographic areas. In the prospective study, participants were assigned to cohorts based on the clinical history participants reported in a screening survey and a study questionnaire. ImmuneRACE Cohort 3 recovered participants were defined by two consecutive negative NP/OP PCR tests, healthcare professional clearance, or symptom resolution. Mobile phlebotomists in the prospective study collected whole blood, serum and a nasopharyngeal or oropharyngeal swab from every participant. Prospective study participants could optionally give additional blood draws and questionnaires over an approximately two-month period. Blood samples from the prospective study were shipped frozen or at room temperature prior to DNA extraction.

The sequence is built from TRBV27 and TRBJ1-2, with the D gene not clear enough to name. The sample comprised PBMCs or T cells enriched from blood (not recorded which). This sequence was found in a woman under 30 who had recovered from COVID-19. The CDR3 corresponds to CASSPLGRRGYTF. The nucleotide sequence is TGTGCCAGCAGTCCCCTGGGGAGGCGGGGCTACACCTTC.